These 30 T cell receptor beta chains came from one sample sequenced in a study of PD-L1 blockade in urothelial cancer. This sample's time point: pretreatment peripheral blood. Generated by immunoSEQ multiplex PCR, the TCRdb table keeps only in-frame clones and is missing some. The profile shows 55,000 to 80,000 clones, approximately 86% of them singletons. The sequencing used PBMCs, collected around atezolizumab (anti-PD-L1) treatment. These receptors originate from a man aged 55 to 70 with urothelial cancer.

The gene calls are TRBV4-1 and TRBJ2-5; 9 bases are shared with TRBD2. V lost 1 base and J lost 2; bases outside the gene matches: 8. The CDR3 has 17 amino acids. The germline CDR1 and CDR2 sequences are MGHRA and YSYEKL. The CDR3 region is CASSQGVGRGGQETQYF. The CDR3, as DNA: TGCGCCAGCAGCCAAGGAGTAGGGCGGGGGGGACAAGAGACCCAGTACTTC.

The rearrangement uses TRBV5-5 and TRBJ1-2, with D hard to call. The CDR3 has 14 amino acids. V was trimmed by 1 base and J by 4 bases, leaving 11 bases between them. In germline, CDR1 is SGHKS, CDR2 YYEKEE (reference sequence). The CDR3, as DNA: TGTGCCAGCAGCTTGACAGATACGCTCTATGGCTACACCTTC. Its translation is CASSLTDTLYGYTF. Filled out from reference TRBV5-5 and TRBJ1-2, the complete variable domain reads DAGVTQSPTHLIKTRGQQVTLRCSPISGHKSVSWYQQVLGQGPQFIFQYYEKEERGRGNFPDRFSARQFPNYSSELNVNALLLGDSALYLCASSLTDTLYGYTFGSGTRLTVV.

The genes are TRBV7-6 and TRBJ1-1; possible D gene TRBD1, 6 bases. The germline V gene encodes CDR1 SGHVS and CDR2 FNYEAQ. V lost 8 bases and J lost 1, with 29 bases in between. This CDR3 contains 19 residues. The CDR3 region is CASGNSWQGPILENTEAFF. CDR3 nucleotides: TGTGCCAGCGGCAATAGTTGGCAGGGGCCGATCTTAGAGAACACTGAAGCTTTCTTT. The full variable domain, rest sourced from reference TRBV7-6 and TRBJ1-1, is GAGVSQSPRYKVTKRGQDVALRCDPISGHVSLYWYRQALGQGPEFLTYFNYEAQQDKSGLPNDRFSAERPEGSISTLTIQRTEQRDSAMYRCASGNSWQGPILENTEAFFGQGTRLTVV.

The chain joins TRBV9 to TRBJ1-3; 9 bases agree with TRBD1. Unmatched junction bases numbered 1, after V lost 3 bases and J lost 0 bases. Germline lookup yields CDR1 SGDLS and CDR2 YYNGEE. This CDR3 region has 15 residues. DNA for the CDR3: TGTGCCAGCAGCGACAGGGGGCACTCTGGAAACACCATATATTTT. Translating it yields CASSDRGHSGNTIYF. Drawing the rest from reference TRBV9 and TRBJ1-3, the complete variable domain is DSGVTQTPKHLITATGQRVTLRCSPRSGDLSVYWYQQSLDQGLQFLIQYYNGEERAKGNILERFSAQQFPDLHSELNLSSLELGDSALYFCASSDRGHSGNTIYFGEGSWLTVV.

In DNA, the CDR3 is TGCGCCAGCAGCCAAGTCCCCAGCGGGGGAACAGATACGCAGTATTTT. Translation: CASSQVPSGGTDTQYF. The chain employs TRBV4-1 and TRBJ2-3; 8 nucleotides align to TRBD2. The length of the CDR3 is 16 residues. The junction had 6 bases not matched to a gene; V was cut back by 1 base and J by 3 bases. Germline V CDR1 and CDR2: MGHRA, YSYEKL.

CDR3 coding DNA: TGTGCCAGCAGCTTATGGGGACAGCCCTACAATGAGCAGTTCTTC. Its protein is CASSLWGQPYNEQFF. The gene calls are TRBV11-3 and TRBJ2-1, with TRBD1 identical over 7 bases. V gave up 2 bases and J gave up 2 bases; unmatched junction bases: 3. The CDR3 totals 15 residues. CDR1 and CDR2 (germline): SGHNT, YENEEA.

The rearrangement joins TRBV2 to TRBJ2-5; 11 nucleotides agree with TRBD2. V lost 4 bases, J lost 5 bases, and 9 bases stayed unmatched. CDR1 SNHLY and CDR2 FYNNEI come from the germline V gene. CDR3 length: 16 amino acids. The CDR3 nucleotides read TGTGCCAGCAGTGTGAATAGCGGGGGGGCGGGTGAGACCCAGTACTTC. It yields the protein CASSVNSGGAGETQYF.

The chain employs TRBV4-2 and TRBJ2-7; D gene unclear. The length of the CDR3 is 16 residues. The germline V gene encodes CDR1 LGHNA and CDR2 YNFKEQ. V lost 0 bases and J lost 0, with 12 bases in between. CDR3 DNA sequence: TGTGCCAGCAGCCAAGATGCGTTGAGAATCTCCTACGAGCAGTACTTC. This codes for CASSQDALRISYEQYF.

This rearrangement joins TRBV5-4 to TRBJ2-3, with 8 bases fitting TRBD2. The germline V gene encodes CDR1 SGHNT and CDR2 YYREEE (reference sequence). This CDR3 spans 15 amino acids. J lost 0 bases, V lost 2 bases, and 2 bases had no gene match. The CDR3 is CASSLGGGSTDTQYF. Here the CDR3 DNA reads TGTGCCAGCAGCTTAGGCGGGGGGAGCACAGATACGCAGTATTTT.

The chain joins TRBV28 to TRBJ1-2, with no clear D. Looked up from germline, CDR1 is MDHEN and CDR2 is SYDVKM. The CDR3 covers 12 residues. V lost 2 bases to trimming and J lost 6 bases, with 7 bases between them. The CDR3 nucleotides are TGTGCCAGCAGTTTAAGCCCCAATGGCTACACCTTC. Protein product: CASSLSPNGYTF.

V gene TRBV7-3 combines with J gene TRBJ2-6, with 8 bases lining up with TRBD1. The CDR3 sequence is 17 residues long. Germline V lookup: CDR1 SGHTA, CDR2 FQGTGA. V lost 4 bases, J lost 0 bases, and 5 bases stayed unmatched. Written as DNA, the CDR3 is TGTGCCAGCAGCTCCCCGGGACAGGTCTCTGGGGCCAACGTCCTGACTTTC. Its translation: CASSSPGQVSGANVLTF.

The rearrangement uses TRBV2 and TRBJ1-6; 7 bases are a match to TRBD1. Germline V lookup: CDR1 SNHLY, CDR2 FYNNEI. This CDR3 has 16 amino acids. J gave up 7 bases and V 4 bases, and 10 bases lay outside the gene matches. DNA for the CDR3: TGTGCCAGCAGTGGGGGAACCGGGACAGCAAATTCACCCCTCCACTTT. Translation gives CASSGGTGTANSPLHF.

The chain links TRBV11-3 to TRBJ1-1; perhaps TRBD1 as D (6 bases). V was trimmed by 4 bases and J by 4 bases, leaving 16 bases between them. CDR3 length: 15 amino acids. In germline, CDR1 is SGHNT, CDR2 YENEEA. This CDR3 is CASSSLRVGGTEAFF. CDR3 DNA: TGTGCCAGCAGCTCCCTCCGGGTAGGGGGCACTGAAGCTTTCTTT. The entire variable domain, with the rest obtained from reference TRBV11-3 and TRBJ1-1, is as follows: EAGVVQSPRYKIIEKKQPVAFWCNPISGHNTLYWYLQNLGQGPELLIRYENEEAVDDSQLPKDRFSAERLKGVDSTLKIQPAELGDSAVYLCASSSLRVGGTEAFFGQGTRLTVV.

The genes are TRBV10-1 and TRBJ2-2; D gene uncertain. The CDR3 is 13 amino acids. The V end was cut by 6 bases, the J end by 4 bases, with 9 bases between. The germline V gene encodes CDR1 WNHNN and CDR2 SYGVQD (reference sequence). DNA for the CDR3: TGCGCCAGCAGGAGAACAGTCACCGGGGAGCTGTTTTTT. This sequence encodes CASRRTVTGELFF.

This clone appeared once. The chain combines TRBV29-1 with TRBJ2-5, with D perhaps TRBD1 (6 bases). The V gene's germline CDR1 is SQVTM and CDR2 ANQGSEA. The CDR3 length is 12 residues. Trimming removed 7 bases from V and 0 bases from J, with 9 bases in between. The CDR3 DNA is TGCAGCGCAGGGGAGAACCAAGAGACCCAGTACTTC. Amino acids: CSAGENQETQYF.

This clone was detected only once. V usage is TRBV7-9 and J usage is TRBJ1-2, with 7 bases matching TRBD1. There are 17 residues in the CDR3. With V trimmed by 1 base and J by 5 bases, 13 bases remained unmatched. The germline V gene encodes CDR1 SEHNR and CDR2 FQNEAQ (reference sequence). The CDR3 protein is CASSLGGVEGARYGYTF. In nucleotides, the CDR3 is TGTGCCAGCAGCTTAGGGGGGGTGGAGGGGGCGCGTTATGGCTACACCTTC.

This chain links TRBV5-6 with TRBJ1-6; TRBD1 might be the D (5 bases). Deletions cut 0 bases from V and 9 bases from J, with 16 bases between. The V gene's germline CDR1 is SGHDT and CDR2 YYEEEE. The CDR3 extends over 16 amino acids. In nucleotides, the CDR3 is TGTGCCAGCAGCTTGGAGGTGGGCAGGGTTGGTTCACCCCTCCACTTT. It specifies CASSLEVGRVGSPLHF.

The J gene is TRBJ2-1, the V gene TRBV11-1; 9 bases are shared with TRBD1. V was pared by 2 bases and J by 3 bases, with 11 bases of the junction left unmatched. Germline V CDR1 and CDR2: SGHAT, FQDESV (reference sequence). The CDR3 is 18 amino acids. The CDR3 region is CASSLRGAGQGFYNEQFF. The CDR3 coding sequence is TGTGCCAGCAGCTTACGGGGAGCGGGACAGGGTTTCTACAATGAGCAGTTCTTC. The full variable domain, rest sourced from reference TRBV11-1 and TRBJ2-1, is EAEVAQSPRYKITEKSQAVAFWCDPISGHATLYWYRQILGQGPELLVQFQDESVVDDSQLPKDRFSAERLKGVDSTLKIQPAELGDSAMYLCASSLRGAGQGFYNEQFFGPGTRLTVL.

The chain links TRBV7-3 to TRBJ2-1, with 15 bases that match TRBD2. J lost 4 bases, V lost 5 bases, and 3 bases had no gene match. The CDR3 is 16 amino acids. Germline V gene data show CDR1 as SGHTA and CDR2 as FQGTGA. The chain's CDR3 is CASSRGLAGGYNEQFF. The CDR3 bases are TGTGCCAGCAGCCGTGGACTAGCGGGGGGGTACAATGAGCAGTTCTTC.

The CDR3 DNA sequence: TGTGCCAGCAGCTCAGGACAGGTCCGTACGTACGAGCAGTACTTC. Translating it yields CASSSGQVRTYEQYF. The rearrangement links TRBV5-8 to TRBJ2-7; 7 bases line up with TRBD1. With V trimmed by 3 bases and J by 4 bases, 10 bases remained unmatched. Germline V CDR1 and CDR2: SGHTS, YDEGEE. CDR3 length: 15 residues.

V usage is TRBV7-8 and J usage is TRBJ2-3; 10 bases match TRBD2. The germline V gene encodes CDR1 SGHVS and CDR2 FQNEAQ. The CDR3 totals 17 residues. V shed 2 bases and J 4 bases; nucleotides not matched to a gene: 9. CDR3 residues: CASSLRLIAGGSDTQYF. As DNA, the CDR3 is TGTGCCAGCAGCTTACGCCTGATAGCGGGGGGCTCAGATACGCAGTATTTT.

The rearrangement uses TRBV19 and TRBJ1-1, with TRBD1 identical over 12 bases. The germline gives CDR1 LNHDA, CDR2 SQIVND (reference sequence). The junction had 5 bases not matched to a gene; V was cut back by 8 bases and J by 1 base. This CDR3 spans 15 amino acids. The chain's CDR3 is CASAGQGAKNTEAFF. The CDR3 DNA is TGTGCCAGTGCGGGACAGGGGGCGAAGAACACTGAAGCTTTCTTT.

The V gene is TRBV5-1, the J gene TRBJ1-2, with a weak D call TRBD1 (5 bases). V lost 2 bases, J lost 6 bases, and 17 bases lay in between. The CDR3 loop spans 15 amino acids. Germline CDR1 SGHRS, CDR2 YFSETQ. In DNA form, the CDR3 reads TGCGCCAGCAGCTTCTCCCCTGGGGGGAGGGATGGCTACACCTTC. Translation: CASSFSPGGRDGYTF.

This rearrangement joins TRBV7-8 to TRBJ1-2; D unclear. V dropped 1 base and J dropped 4 bases, with 16 bases sitting between them. This CDR3 spans 16 amino acids. CDR1 SGHVS and CDR2 FQNEAQ come from the germline V gene. The DNA of the CDR3 is TGTGCCAGCAGCTTAGGAGGGCTGGGCGGAAGCTATGGCTACACCTTC. Protein: CASSLGGLGGSYGYTF.

The chain employs TRBV30 and TRBJ1-2, with a tentative D call TRBD1 (6 bases). The V and J ends lost 3 bases and 4 bases respectively, with 18 bases between them. Per germline, CDR1 GTSNPN and CDR2 SVGIG (reference sequence). The length of the CDR3 is 15 residues. The CDR3 nucleotides read TGTGCCTGGAGCGCCGGACAGAGGATTTTCTATGGCTACACCTTC. Translation gives CAWSAGQRIFYGYTF.

The chain recombines TRBV6-1 with TRBJ2-1; D unclear. Germline V gives CDR1 MNHNS, CDR2 SASEGT. The V end was cut by 1 base, the J end by 6 bases, with 7 bases between. This CDR3 is 13 amino acids long. The CDR3 bases are TGTGCCAGCAGTGAAGGTCTCTTCAATGAGCAGTTCTTC. This sequence encodes CASSEGLFNEQFF.

Details on this clone: An end of the junction does not agree with germline; a read error may underlie this. The chain carries TRBV27 and TRBJ2-6, with 10 positions matching TRBD2. The CDR3 extends over 18 amino acids. Germline CDR1 and CDR2: MNHEY and SMNVEV (reference sequence). In nucleotides, the CDR3 is TGTGCCAGCAGTGTATCAGCGGGGGGGTTAGGTGGGGCCAACGTCCTGACTTTC. Amino acid sequence: CASSVSAGGLGGANVLTF.

The chain combines TRBV7-9 with TRBJ2-5; maybe TRBD2 (6 bases). CDR3 length: 14 amino acids. The germline gives CDR1 SEHNR, CDR2 FQNEAQ (reference sequence). Trimming removed 5 bases at V and 1 base at J, with 11 bases between. The CDR3 nucleotides read TGTGCCAGCAGCACGGGACTGAGCCAAGAGACCCAGTACTTC. Its translation: CASSTGLSQETQYF.

This chain uses TRBV28 with TRBJ1-5; TRBD1 might be the D (6 bases). In germline, CDR1 is MDHEN, CDR2 SYDVKM. The CDR3 loop spans 13 amino acids. Trimming removed 6 bases from V and 11 bases from J, with 17 bases in between. The CDR3 region has the DNA TGTGCCAGCAGAACGGACAGTCCCAGGACCCAGCATTTT. It translates to CASRTDSPRTQHF. Filled out from reference TRBV28 and TRBJ1-5, the complete variable domain reads DVKVTQSSRYLVKRTGEKVFLECVQDMDHENMFWYRQDPGLGLRLIYFSYDVKMKEKGDIPEGYSVSREKKERFSLILESASTNQTSMYLCASRTDSPRTQHFGDGTRLSIL.

This CDR3 reads CATSRDTDIQYF. Written as DNA, the CDR3 is TGTGCCACCAGCAGAGATACAGACATTCAGTACTTC. The chain links TRBV15 to TRBJ2-4; D unresolved. V lost 0 bases to trimming and J lost 8 bases, with 5 bases between them. This CDR3 is built from 12 residues. Germline V gene sequence: CDR1 LNHNV, CDR2 YYDKDF (reference sequence).